This T cell receptor (beta chain) came from a study of Tregs in tolerant kidney transplant recipients. The study's findings and limits: Activated donor B cell expansion appeared to reveal the most relevant donor-specific TCRbeta repertoire.

As regards this clone: Its antigen is not identified.

Data came from immunoSEQ multiplex PCR; TCRdb stores just in-frame clones and leaves some out. The table includes 60,000 or so clones, over 70% detected once. V was pared by 0 bases and J by 4 bases, with 11 bases of the junction left unmatched. Germline assignment: CDR1 GTSNPN and CDR2 SVGIG (reference sequence). The CDR3 runs 16 residues. The chain recombines TRBV30 with TRBJ1-2; the match to TRBD1 covers 7 bases. The clonotype originates from a human donor in good health. Material: CD4+ T cells from blood. CDR3 amino acids: CAWSVGTEFSPYGYTF. The CDR3 DNA sequence: TGTGCCTGGAGTGTTGGGACAGAATTCTCTCCCTATGGCTACACCTTC.